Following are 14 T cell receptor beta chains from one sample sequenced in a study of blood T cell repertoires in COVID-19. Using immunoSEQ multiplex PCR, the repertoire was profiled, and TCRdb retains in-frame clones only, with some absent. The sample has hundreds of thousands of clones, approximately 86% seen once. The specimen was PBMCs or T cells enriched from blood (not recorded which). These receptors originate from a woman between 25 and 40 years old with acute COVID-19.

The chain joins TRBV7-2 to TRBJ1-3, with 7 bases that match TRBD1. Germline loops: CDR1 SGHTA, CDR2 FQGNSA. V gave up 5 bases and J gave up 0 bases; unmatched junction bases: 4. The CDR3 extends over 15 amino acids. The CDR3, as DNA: TGTGCCAGCAGCCCCGGGACAGACTCTGGAAACACCATATATTTT. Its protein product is CASSPGTDSGNTIYF.

This CDR3 is CASETGSSSYNEQFF. The CDR3 DNA follows: TGTGCCAGCGAGACAGGTTCGAGCTCCTACAATGAGCAGTTCTTC. The genes are TRBV6-5 and TRBJ2-1, with a possible D match to TRBD1 (6 bases). The V end lost 8 bases, the J end lost 0 bases, and 14 bases lay between the germline ends. The V gene's germline CDR1 is MNHEY and CDR2 SVGAGI. CDR3 length equals 15 residues.

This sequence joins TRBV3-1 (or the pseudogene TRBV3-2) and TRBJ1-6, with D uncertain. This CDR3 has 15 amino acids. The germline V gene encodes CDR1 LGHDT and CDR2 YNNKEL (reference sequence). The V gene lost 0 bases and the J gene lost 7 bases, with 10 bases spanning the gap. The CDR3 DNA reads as TGTGCCAGCAGCCAAGAGGGCAGGCCCAATTCACCCCTCCACTTT. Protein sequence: CASSQEGRPNSPLHF.

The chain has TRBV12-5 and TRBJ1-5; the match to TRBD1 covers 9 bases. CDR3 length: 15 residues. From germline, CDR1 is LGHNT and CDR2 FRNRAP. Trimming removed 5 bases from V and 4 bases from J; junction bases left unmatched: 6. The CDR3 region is CASGTGQGWNQPQHF. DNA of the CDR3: TGTGCTAGTGGTACAGGACAGGGGTGGAATCAGCCCCAGCATTTT.

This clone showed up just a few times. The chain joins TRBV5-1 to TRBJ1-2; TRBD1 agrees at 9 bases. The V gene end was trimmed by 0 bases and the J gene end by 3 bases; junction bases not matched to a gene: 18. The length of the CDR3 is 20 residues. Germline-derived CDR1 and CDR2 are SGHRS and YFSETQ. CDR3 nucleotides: TGCGCCAGCAGCTTGGCGTATGCGGGGGACAGGGCCCGCCTCGACTATGGCTACACCTTC. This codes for CASSLAYAGDRARLDYGYTF.

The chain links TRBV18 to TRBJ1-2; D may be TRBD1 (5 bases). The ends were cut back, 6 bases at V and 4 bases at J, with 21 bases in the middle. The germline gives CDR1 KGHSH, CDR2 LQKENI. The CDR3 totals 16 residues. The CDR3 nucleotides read TGTGCCAGCTCGCCCTCCCCGGACAAACTCCGCTATGGCTACACCTTC. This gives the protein CASSPSPDKLRYGYTF.

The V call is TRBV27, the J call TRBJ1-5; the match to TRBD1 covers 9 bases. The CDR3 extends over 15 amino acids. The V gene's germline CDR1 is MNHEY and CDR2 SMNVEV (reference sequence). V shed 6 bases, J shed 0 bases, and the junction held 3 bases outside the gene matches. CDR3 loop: CASSQTGGSNQPQHF. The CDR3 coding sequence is TGTGCCAGCAGCCAGACAGGGGGTAGCAATCAGCCCCAGCATTTT.

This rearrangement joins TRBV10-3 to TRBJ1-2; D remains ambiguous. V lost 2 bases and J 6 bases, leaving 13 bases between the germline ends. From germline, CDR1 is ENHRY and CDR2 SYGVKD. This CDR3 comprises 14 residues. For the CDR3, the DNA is TGTGCCATCAGTGAGGGAATCTTTGAGGATGGCTACACCTTC. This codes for CAISEGIFEDGYTF.

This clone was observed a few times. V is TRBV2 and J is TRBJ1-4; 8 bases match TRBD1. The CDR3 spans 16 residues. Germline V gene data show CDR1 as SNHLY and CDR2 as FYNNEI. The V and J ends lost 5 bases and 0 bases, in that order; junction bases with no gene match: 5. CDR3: CASSKLQGATNEKLFF. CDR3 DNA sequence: TGTGCCAGCAGTAAACTACAGGGGGCAACTAATGAAAAACTGTTTTTT.

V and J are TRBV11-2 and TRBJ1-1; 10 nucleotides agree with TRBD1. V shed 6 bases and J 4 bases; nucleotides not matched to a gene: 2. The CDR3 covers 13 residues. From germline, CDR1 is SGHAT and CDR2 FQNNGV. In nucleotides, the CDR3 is TGTGCCAGCAGGGACAGGGGGGGCACTGAAGCTTTCTTT. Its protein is CASRDRGGTEAFF.

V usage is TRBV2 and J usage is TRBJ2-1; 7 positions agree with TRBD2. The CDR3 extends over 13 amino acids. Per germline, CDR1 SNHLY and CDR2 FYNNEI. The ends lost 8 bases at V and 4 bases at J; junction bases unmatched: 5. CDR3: CASPLAEYNEQFF. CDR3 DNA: TGTGCCAGCCCCCTAGCGGAATACAATGAGCAGTTCTTC.

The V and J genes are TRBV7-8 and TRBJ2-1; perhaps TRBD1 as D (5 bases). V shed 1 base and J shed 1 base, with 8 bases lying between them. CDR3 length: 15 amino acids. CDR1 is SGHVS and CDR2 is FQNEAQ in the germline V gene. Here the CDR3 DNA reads TGTGCCAGCAGCTTAGGGCCAGGGTCCTACAATGAGCAGTTCTTC. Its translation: CASSLGPGSYNEQFF.

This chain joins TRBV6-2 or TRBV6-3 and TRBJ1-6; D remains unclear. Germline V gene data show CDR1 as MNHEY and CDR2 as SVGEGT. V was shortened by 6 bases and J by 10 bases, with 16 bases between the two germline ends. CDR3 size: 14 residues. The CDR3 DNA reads TGTGCCAGCAGCCGGGCCGGGGAGGAATCACCCCTCCACTTT. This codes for CASSRAGEESPLHF.

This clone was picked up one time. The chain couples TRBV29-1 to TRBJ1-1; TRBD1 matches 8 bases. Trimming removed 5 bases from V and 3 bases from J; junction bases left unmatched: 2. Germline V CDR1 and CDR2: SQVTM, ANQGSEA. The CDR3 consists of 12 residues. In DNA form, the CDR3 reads TGCAGCGTTCAGGGGGCGGACACTGAAGCTTTCTTT. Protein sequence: CSVQGADTEAFF.